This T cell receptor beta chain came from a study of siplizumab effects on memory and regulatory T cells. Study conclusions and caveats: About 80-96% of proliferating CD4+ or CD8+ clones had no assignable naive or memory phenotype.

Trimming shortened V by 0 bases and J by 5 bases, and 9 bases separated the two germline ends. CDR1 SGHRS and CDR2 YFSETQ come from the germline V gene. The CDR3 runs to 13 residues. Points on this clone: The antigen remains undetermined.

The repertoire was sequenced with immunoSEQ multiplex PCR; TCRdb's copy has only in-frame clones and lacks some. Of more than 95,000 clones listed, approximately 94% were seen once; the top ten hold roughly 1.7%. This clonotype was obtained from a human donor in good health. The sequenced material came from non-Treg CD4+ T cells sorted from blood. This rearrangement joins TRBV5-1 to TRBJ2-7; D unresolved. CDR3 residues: CASSLDFRDEQYF. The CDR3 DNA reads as TGCGCCAGCAGCTTGGATTTTCGCGACGAGCAGTACTTC.